Each of the 31 T cell receptor beta chains below was sequenced from the same sample in a study of sequential checkpoint blockade in melanoma. Treatment given: randomized to nivolumab then ipilimumab (arm A) or the reverse (arm B). TCRdb's copy holds only in-frame clones and misses some; the assay was immunoSEQ multiplex PCR. The data show some 7,000 clones, less than 25% seen once. The material was tumor tissue (inferred from file names), obtained from a patient given nivolumab and ipilimumab in sequence. Source of these receptors: a human donor with melanoma.

The gene calls are TRBV29-1 and TRBJ2-5; D gene ambiguous. Deletions cut 7 bases from V and 2 bases from J, with 20 bases between. Germline V gives CDR1 SQVTM, CDR2 ANQGSEA. The CDR3 contains 15 residues. The CDR3 sequence is CSATPGPPQQETQYF. CDR3 nucleotides: TGCAGCGCTACTCCTGGGCCCCCCCAGCAAGAGACCCAGTACTTC.

There are a few counts of this clone. The chain uses TRBV10-2 and TRBJ1-2; D perhaps matches TRBD1 (6 bases). Trimming took off 11 bases at V and 4 bases at J, with 17 bases between the two ends. The CDR3 has 13 residues. CDR1 is WSHSY and CDR2 is SAAADI in the germline V gene. The CDR3 region has the DNA TGCGCCTCCGGTGGGGGGCAGAGCTATGGCTACACCTTC. It is translated as CASGGGQSYGYTF.

The gene calls are TRBV11-3 and TRBJ2-2, with D perhaps TRBD2 (5 bases). The germline V and J ends were trimmed by 4 bases and 2 bases, with 20 bases remaining between them. CDR1 is SGHNT and CDR2 is YENEEA in the germline V gene. This CDR3 is built from 18 residues. The CDR3: CASSSLVGGGINTGELFF. In nucleotides, the CDR3 is TGTGCCAGCAGCTCCTTGGTTGGTGGAGGAATTAACACCGGGGAGCTGTTTTTT.

This clone was found many times. The gene calls are TRBV6-8 and TRBJ1-2; weak D call: TRBD1 (5 bases). Per germline, CDR1 MNHGY and CDR2 SAAAGT. The length of the CDR3 is 13 residues. Trimming removed 4 bases at V and 4 bases at J, with 10 bases between. The CDR3 spells CASSSGDFYGYTF. DNA for the CDR3: TGTGCCAGCAGTTCGGGGGACTTCTATGGCTACACCTTC.

This sequence joins TRBV30 and TRBJ1-5, with 8 bases lining up with TRBD1. The CDR3 covers 14 residues. The junction had 6 bases not matched to a gene; V was cut back by 8 bases and J by 0 bases. Germline CDR1 GTSNPN, CDR2 SVGIG (reference sequence). The CDR3: CALGTGNSNQPQHF. The DNA for the CDR3 is TGTGCCCTCGGGACAGGCAATAGCAATCAGCCCCAGCATTTT.

V and J are TRBV14 and TRBJ2-2, with TRBD1 identical over 10 bases. CDR3 length: 19 amino acids. CDR1 is SGHDN, CDR2 FVKESK, per germline. Trimming cost V 4 bases and J 0 bases; bases outside gene matches: 11. This chain's CDR3 is CASSPWDRGGRTNTGELFF. CDR3 in DNA: TGTGCCAGCAGCCCATGGGACAGGGGAGGCCGTACGAACACCGGGGAGCTGTTTTTT.

In its sample, this clone ranks as medium-sized. This chain uses TRBV6-8 with TRBJ1-2, with D unclear. CDR1 is MNHGY, CDR2 SAAAGT, per germline. CDR3 length equals 13 residues. With 7 bases removed from V and 3 bases from J, the gap between germline ends came to 12 bases. The CDR3, as DNA: TGTGCCAGCAAGGCGGGCGGATACTATGGCTACACCTTC. Translation: CASKAGGYYGYTF.

The chain couples TRBV5-1 to TRBJ1-4; D is perhaps TRBD1 (6 bases). This CDR3 region has 15 residues. Trimming took 6 bases from V and 6 from J, leaving 18 bases between them. CDR1 is SGHRS, CDR2 YFSETQ, per germline. The chain's CDR3 is CASKTPGAPYEKLFF. DNA for the CDR3: TGCGCCAGCAAGACCCCAGGGGCCCCTTATGAAAAACTGTTTTTT.

Comments on this clone: A read error may produce the germline difference seen at one junction end. CDR3 in amino acids: CASSNPGLALEHF. The CDR3 DNA reads as TGTGCCAGCAGCAACCCGGGACTAGCCCTAGAGCATTTT. The genes are TRBV6-8 and TRBJ2-3; 9 nucleotides line up with TRBD2. Germline CDR1 and CDR2: MNHGY and SAAAGT. CDR3 length equals 13 residues.

The CDR3 spells CASSLTGTMEYGYTF. The CDR3 DNA reads as TGCGCCAGCAGCCTTACAGGAACAATGGAATATGGCTACACCTTC. The V call is TRBV5-1, the J call TRBJ1-2; D perhaps matches TRBD1 (5 bases). Trimming removed 4 bases at V and 5 bases at J, with 18 bases between. Germline loops: CDR1 SGHRS, CDR2 YFSETQ. The CDR3 is 15 residues long.

V usage is TRBV9 and J usage is TRBJ1-2, with D perhaps matching TRBD1 (6 bases). V was cut by 1 base and J by 8 bases, with 9 bases left in between. This CDR3 contains 12 residues. Germline values: CDR1 SGDLS, CDR2 YYNGEE. CDR3 amino acids: CASSVPRGGYTF. DNA of the CDR3: TGTGCCAGCAGCGTACCCAGGGGAGGCTACACCTTC.

This clone was seen more than once but under ten times. The V gene is TRBV6-8, the J gene TRBJ2-7; D may match TRBD1 or TRBD2 (5 bases each). Trimming left V 5 bases short and J 0 bases short, with 23 bases between. Germline V gene data show CDR1 as MNHGY and CDR2 as SAAAGT. CDR3 length: 18 amino acids. CDR3 DNA sequence: TGTGCCAGCAGTGACCCCGAGTTGGGACCTAGGAGCTCCTACGAGCAGTACGTC. Translation: CASSDPELGPRSSYEQYV.

The chain links TRBV10-2 to TRBJ2-7, with 13 bases matching TRBD2. This CDR3 is 14 amino acids long. The V gene's germline CDR1 is WSHSY and CDR2 SAAADI. The CDR3 DNA reads as TGCGCCAGCAGTGATCCCGGGACTAGCGGGACCTTTCGGGTC. Translating gives CASSDPGTSGTFRV.

This clone is medium-sized (0.01 to 0.1%). The J gene is TRBJ2-1, the V gene TRBV9; the D gene is possibly TRBD1 (6 bases). CDR3 length equals 15 residues. Trimming pared 4 bases from V and 4 bases from J, leaving 15 bases between. In germline, CDR1 is SGDLS, CDR2 YYNGEE. DNA for the CDR3: TGTGCCAGCAGCCGGGACAACAATCTTTACAATGAGCAGTTCTTC. Protein: CASSRDNNLYNEQFF.

V is TRBV5-1 and J is TRBJ2-3, with 7 bases aligning to TRBD2. CDR1 SGHRS and CDR2 YFSETQ come from the germline V gene. Trimming took 0 bases from V and 3 from J; bases not matched to a gene: 7. The length of the CDR3 is 16 residues. CDR3 nucleotide sequence: TGCGCCAGCAGCTTGGATAGTCGGGGGGAGACAGATACGCAGTATTTT. Protein: CASSLDSRGETDTQYF.

V gene TRBV10-2 combines with J gene TRBJ2-3, with 9 nucleotides matching TRBD2. The junction had 10 bases not matched to a gene; V was cut back by 9 bases and J by 0 bases. Germline V gene lookup returns CDR1 WSHSY and CDR2 SAAADI. This CDR3 region has 16 residues. The CDR3: CASNELAGTSTDTQYF. The CDR3 DNA is TGCGCCAGTAATGAACTAGCGGGTACTAGCACAGATACGCAGTATTTT.

The V call is TRBV19, the J call TRBJ1-4; D ambiguous. V was clipped by 6 bases and J by 3 bases, with 5 bases between them. Germline CDR1 reads LNHDA; CDR2 reads SQIVND (reference sequence). This CDR3 is 12 amino acids long. CDR3 amino acids: CASRVANEKLFF. CDR3 nucleotides: TGTGCCAGTAGGGTCGCTAATGAAAAACTGTTTTTT. Filled out from reference TRBV19 and TRBJ1-4, the complete variable domain reads DGGITQSPKYLFRKEGQNVTLSCEQNLNHDAMYWYRQDPGQGLRLIYYSQIVNDFQKGDIAEGYSVSREKKESFPLTVTSAQKNPTAFYLCASRVANEKLFFGSGTQLSVL.

The sample holds many counts of this clone. The rearrangement links TRBV11-3 to TRBJ1-1; 7 positions agree with TRBD1. The V gene end was trimmed by 4 bases and the J gene end by 0 bases; junction bases not matched to a gene: 11. Per germline, CDR1 SGHNT and CDR2 YENEEA. The CDR3 contains 17 residues. The chain's CDR3 is CASSSRTGVPMNTEAFF. CDR3 nucleotide sequence: TGTGCCAGCAGCTCCCGGACAGGTGTCCCGATGAACACTGAAGCTTTCTTT.

V gene TRBV5-1 combines with J gene TRBJ1-2; possibly TRBD1 for D (6 bases). Trimming pared 4 bases from V and 4 bases from J, leaving 20 bases between. The CDR3 length is 16 residues. CDR1 SGHRS and CDR2 YFSETQ come from the germline V gene. The CDR3 DNA reads TGCGCCAGCAGCCCCGGGGGGGGGCCGGGCATCTATGGCTACACCTTC. This translates into CASSPGGGPGIYGYTF.

The rearrangement joins TRBV18 to TRBJ2-3; 10 bases are shared with TRBD2. Germline V gene sequence: CDR1 KGHSH, CDR2 LQKENI. With 5 bases clipped from V and 6 bases from J, the junction kept 14 bases outside the gene matches. CDR3 length: 17 residues. This chain's CDR3 is CASSMKRSSGREDTQYF. CDR3 coding DNA: TGTGCCAGCTCAATGAAGAGGTCTAGCGGGAGAGAGGATACGCAGTATTTT.

This clone was seen a handful of times. The chain combines TRBV19 with TRBJ2-7; 8 nucleotides align to TRBD2. Per the germline V gene, CDR1 is LNHDA and CDR2 is SQIVND (reference sequence). V shed 11 bases, J shed 4 bases, and the junction held 10 bases outside the gene matches. The CDR3 totals 13 residues. The CDR3 bases are TGTGCCGCACCGGGGCAGCGGGGGTACGAGCAGTACGTC. This codes for CAAPGQRGYEQYV.

V usage is TRBV11-3 and J usage is TRBJ2-7; 9 nucleotides align to TRBD1. Germline loops: CDR1 SGHNT, CDR2 YENEEA. V was clipped by 5 bases and J by 3 bases; unmatched bases: 8. The CDR3 loop spans 15 amino acids. CDR3 loop: CASSLGQGGRYEQYV. CDR3 bases: TGTGCCAGCAGCCTGGGACAGGGTGGACGCTACGAGCAGTACGTC.

In its sample, this clone was seen many times. The genes are TRBV11-3 and TRBJ2-1; no reliable D call. In germline, CDR1 is SGHNT, CDR2 YENEEA. V lost 0 bases and J lost 0, with 12 bases in between. This CDR3 has 17 residues. The CDR3 coding sequence is TGTGCCAGCAGCTTAGATCCAGGCCCCCGCTCCTACAATGAGCAGTTCTTC. Encoded protein: CASSLDPGPRSYNEQFF.

This clone was detected a few times. The J gene is TRBJ1-2, the V gene TRBV19; unclear D gene. Trimming cost V 7 bases and J 2 bases, with 8 bases left between them. Per germline, CDR1 LNHDA and CDR2 SQIVND (reference sequence). The CDR3 has 12 residues. DNA of the CDR3: TGTGCCAGTACCACCGGCAACTATGGCTACACCTTC. Protein sequence: CASTTGNYGYTF.

This clone appeared a few times. The chain combines TRBV7-6 with TRBJ2-3, with D unclear. The germline V and J ends were trimmed by 4 bases and 1 base, with 12 bases remaining between them. This CDR3 is built from 15 residues. Germline loops: CDR1 SGHVS, CDR2 FNYEAQ. The CDR3 DNA is TGTGCCAGCAGCTACCTGGCGGTGGGCACAGATACGCAGTATTTT. It codes for CASSYLAVGTDTQYF.

The CDR3: CASSLVAGRNIQYF. The CDR3 nucleotides read TGCGCCAGCAGCTTGGTAGCGGGAAGGAACATTCAGTACTTC. The rearrangement links TRBV5-1 to TRBJ2-4; 8 nucleotides align to TRBD2. V lost 0 bases, J lost 7 bases, and 3 bases stayed unmatched. The CDR3 contains 14 residues. Germline lookup yields CDR1 SGHRS and CDR2 YFSETQ.

By share, this clone counts as medium-sized. The V gene is TRBV6-8, the J gene TRBJ1-1, with D perhaps TRBD1 (5 bases). Germline-derived CDR1 and CDR2 are MNHGY and SAAAGT. V was clipped by 4 bases and J by 4 bases, with 13 bases between them. This CDR3 contains 14 residues. CDR3 protein: CASSLRTTVTEAFF. The CDR3 nucleotides read TGTGCCAGCAGTTTACGGACAACCGTCACTGAAGCTTTCTTT.

This chain connects TRBV19 to TRBJ1-5; tentative D call: TRBD1 (6 bases). This CDR3 contains 14 residues. V dropped 6 bases and J dropped 3 bases, with 12 bases sitting between them. The germline V gene encodes CDR1 LNHDA and CDR2 SQIVND (reference sequence). The CDR3, as DNA: TGTGCCAGTAGAGCGACAGGAGCCAATCAGCCCCAGCATTTT. This encodes CASRATGANQPQHF.

This clone was detected once. This chain's CDR3 is CASSSASGGYGFYNEQFF. Written as DNA, the CDR3 is TGCGCCAGCAGCTCGGCCTCCGGGGGATACGGTTTTTACAATGAGCAGTTCTTC. The V call is TRBV5-1, the J call TRBJ2-1, with TRBD2 as a possible D gene (6 bases). Trimming cost V 3 bases and J 4 bases, with 23 bases left between them. This CDR3 contains 18 residues. Germline V CDR1 and CDR2: SGHRS, YFSETQ. Based on the CDR3 plus reference TRBV5-1 and TRBJ2-1, the full variable domain is KAGVTQTPRYLIKTRGQQVTLSCSPISGHRSVSWYQQTPGQGLQFLFEYFSETQRNKGNFPGRFSGRQFSNSRSEMNVSTLELGDSALYLCASSSASGGYGFYNEQFFGPGTRLTVL.

V gene TRBV10-3 combines with J gene TRBJ2-1; possibly TRBD1 for D (7 bases). Looked up from germline, CDR1 is ENHRY and CDR2 is SYGVKD. Trimming removed 0 bases from V and 7 bases from J, with 19 bases in between. CDR3 length: 17 amino acids. DNA of the CDR3: TGTGCCATCAGTGAGTCGATGCCGCGGGACAGTAATAATGAGCAGTTCTTC. Amino acids: CAISESMPRDSNNEQFF.

This clone was seen many times. V gene TRBV11-3 combines with J gene TRBJ1-1; unclear D gene. Germline V gene sequence: CDR1 SGHNT, CDR2 YENEEA. CDR3 size: 15 residues. The ends were cut back, 0 bases at V and 1 base at J, with 9 bases in the middle. CDR3 sequence: CASSLDFGPNTEAFF. As DNA, the CDR3 is TGTGCCAGCAGCTTAGATTTCGGACCGAACACTGAAGCTTTCTTT.